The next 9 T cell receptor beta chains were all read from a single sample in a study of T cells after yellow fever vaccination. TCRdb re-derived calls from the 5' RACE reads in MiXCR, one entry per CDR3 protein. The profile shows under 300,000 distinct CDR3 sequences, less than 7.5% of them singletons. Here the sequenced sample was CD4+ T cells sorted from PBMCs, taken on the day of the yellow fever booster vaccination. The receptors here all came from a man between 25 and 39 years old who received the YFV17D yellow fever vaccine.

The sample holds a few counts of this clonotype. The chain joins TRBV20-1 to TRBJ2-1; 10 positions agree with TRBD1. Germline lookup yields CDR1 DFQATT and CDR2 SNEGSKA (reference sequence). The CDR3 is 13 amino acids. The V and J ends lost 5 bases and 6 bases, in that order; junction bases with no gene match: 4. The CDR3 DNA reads TGCAGTGCTGTCCGGGACAGGGGCAATGAGCAGTTCTTC. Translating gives CSAVRDRGNEQFF.

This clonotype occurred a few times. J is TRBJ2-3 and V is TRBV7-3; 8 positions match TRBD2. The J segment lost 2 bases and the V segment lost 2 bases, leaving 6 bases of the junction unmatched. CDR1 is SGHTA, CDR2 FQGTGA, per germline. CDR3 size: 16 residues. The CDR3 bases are TGTGCCAGCAGCTTAGGTAGCGGGGACACCACAGATACGCAGTATTTT. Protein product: CASSLGSGDTTDTQYF.

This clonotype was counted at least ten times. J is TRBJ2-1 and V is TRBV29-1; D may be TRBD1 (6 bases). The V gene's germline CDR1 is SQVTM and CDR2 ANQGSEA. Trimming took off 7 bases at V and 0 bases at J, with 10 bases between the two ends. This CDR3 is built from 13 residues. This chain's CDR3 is CSAGGDSYNEQFF. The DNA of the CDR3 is TGCAGCGCTGGGGGCGACTCCTACAATGAGCAGTTCTTC.

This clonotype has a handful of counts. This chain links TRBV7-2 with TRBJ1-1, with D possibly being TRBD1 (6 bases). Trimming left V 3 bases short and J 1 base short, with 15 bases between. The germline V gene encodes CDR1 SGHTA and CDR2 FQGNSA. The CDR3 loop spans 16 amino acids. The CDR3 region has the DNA TGTGCCAGCAGCTTCGGTGTGGGGGCCGGGAACACTGAAGCTTTCTTT. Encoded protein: CASSFGVGAGNTEAFF.

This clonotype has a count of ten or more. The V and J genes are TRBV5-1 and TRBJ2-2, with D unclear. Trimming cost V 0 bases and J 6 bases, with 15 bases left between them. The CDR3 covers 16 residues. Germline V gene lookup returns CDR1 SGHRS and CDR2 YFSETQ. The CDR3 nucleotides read TGCGCCAGCAGCTTGGCCCTCTCTGGTGAATCCGGGGAGCTGTTTTTT. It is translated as CASSLALSGESGELFF.

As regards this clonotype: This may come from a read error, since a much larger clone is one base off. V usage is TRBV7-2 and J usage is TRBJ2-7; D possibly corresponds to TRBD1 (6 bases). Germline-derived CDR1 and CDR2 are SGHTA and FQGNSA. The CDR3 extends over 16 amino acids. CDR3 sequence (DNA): TGTGCCAGCAGCTTAGGCCCAGGGGAAATGGGCTACAAGCAGTACTTC. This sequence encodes CASSLGPGEMGYKQYF.

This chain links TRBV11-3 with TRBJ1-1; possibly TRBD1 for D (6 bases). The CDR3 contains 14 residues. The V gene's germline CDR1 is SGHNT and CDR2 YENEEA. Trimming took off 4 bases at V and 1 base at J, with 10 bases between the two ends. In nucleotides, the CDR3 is TGTGCCAGCAGCTCCAGGGGTAGGAACACTGAAGCTTTCTTT. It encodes CASSSRGRNTEAFF.

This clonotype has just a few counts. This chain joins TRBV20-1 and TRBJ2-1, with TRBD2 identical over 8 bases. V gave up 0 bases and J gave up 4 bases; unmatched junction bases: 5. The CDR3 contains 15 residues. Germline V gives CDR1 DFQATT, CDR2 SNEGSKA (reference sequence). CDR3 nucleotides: TGCAGTGCTAGAGATCCAGCGGGAGTATACAATGAGCAGTTCTTC. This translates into CSARDPAGVYNEQFF.

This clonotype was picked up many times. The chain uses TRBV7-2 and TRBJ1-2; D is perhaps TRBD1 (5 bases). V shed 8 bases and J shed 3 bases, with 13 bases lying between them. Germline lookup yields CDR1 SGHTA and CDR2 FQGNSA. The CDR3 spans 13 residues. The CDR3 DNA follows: TGTGCCAGCCTCCTGGGGCCAGACTATGGCTACACCTTC. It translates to CASLLGPDYGYTF.